The subject of this entry is one T cell receptor (beta chain). It has no known antigen specificity. Likely a read error: the CDR3 ends without its conserved phenylalanine or tryptophan. Termini included, the CDR3 measures 14 amino acids. Of the read, only the CDR3 DNA is kept; its 42 bases are in frame from base 1. The germline V gene sets CDR1 to SQVTM and CDR2 to ANQGSEA. RNA was extracted from bulk unsorted tissue and checked for quality with a NanoDrop ND-1000 and an Agilent 2100. All donors had newly diagnosed lung cancer, had not received prior chemotherapy, and were admitted for thoracic surgery in China between August and November 2014. Patients with previous radiotherapy or chemotherapy, or with another concurrent cancer, were excluded from the study. Surgical tissue pieces of 1-2 cm3 were preserved in RNAlater solution and were kept at -80 degrees C until use. The data originate from a study of tumor and adjacent non-tumor tissue in lung cancer (dated by TCRdb to 2017 to 2018). In the study overall: Of the cohort, roughly 12 patients had adenocarcinoma, 2 had squamous cell carcinoma and 1 had small cell lung cancer. Among the roughly 15 patients, ages ranged from roughly 30 to 85 years, around 10 were men and 5 were women, and disease was TNM stage I to III. Sequencing generated a total of more than 95,000,000 productive TCRbeta reads, averaging approximately 3.8 million reads per sample. Bulk TCRbeta repertoires were compared between lung tumor tissue and matched distant non-tumor lung tissue obtained from more than 12 lung cancer patients. Around 31 paired specimens, one tumor and one normal lung sample per patient, were profiled by TCRbeta CDR3 sequencing.

Libraries were constructed by multiplex PCR. Sequencer: Illumina HiSeq 2500. TCRbeta libraries were built by three rounds of nested PCR using primers (Table S4), following protocols modified from ARM-PCR. Before sequencing, PCR products of 200-500 bp were excised from the gel and purified with the QIAquick gel extraction kit. The original methods were these. Trimmomatic was used to clean the reads, FLASH merged the cleaned reads into complete CDR3 sequences, and MiTCR assigned the sequences to V(D)J germline segments. VDJtools was used to compute clonal diversity as the inverse Simpson's index. A read counted as productive if the sequence was in-frame and lacked a premature stop codon. TCRdb handled the public reads itself, with Q25 trimming in fastp and clone calling in MiXCR, and kept productive beta chains. Each entry merges the rows of one CDR3 protein and shows their most common DNA and genes. TCRdb assigned the V and J calls; the authors' analysis was not used. The sample records 71,000 or so distinct CDR3 sequences, around 85% of which are singletons. The top ten clones comprise 10% to 15% of the sample.

Summary of the overall study and its limitations: The cohort had only around 14 patients, and the authors noted that larger samples and more detailed clinical data are needed. A significantly larger cumulative share of the repertoire was made up by the top 100 clones in normal lung than in tumor tissue. Because peripheral blood was not sequenced, the blood TCRbeta repertoires of the lung cancer patients in the study went unexamined. Significantly higher TCR diversity was found in younger patients, and higher tumor TCR diversity was associated with shorter overall and disease-free survival. Tumor tissue showed significantly greater TCR diversity (inverse Simpson) than normal lung tissue (431.37 vs 166.20, P = 0.0075, Mann-Whitney U test). Neither the sequencing platform nor unique molecular identifiers are named or mentioned anywhere in the methods.

This sequence uses TRBV29-1 and TRBJ2-7, with TRBD1 as a weak D call on 5 bases. The sequenced sample was lung tumor tissue. The clonotype originates from a woman between 50 and 59 years old with non-small cell lung cancer. The CDR3 has the sequence CSVVSAGIRYEQYS. The sequence in DNA is TGCAGTGTTGTCTCTGCAGGGATCCGGTACGAGCAGTACTCC.